This T cell receptor beta chain derives from a study of T cells in Graves' hyperthyroidism and ophthalmopathy. Looking at the study overall: Peripheral blood was secured at the point of initial diagnosis, before any treatment.

The length of the CDR3 is 16 residues. Trimming took 7 bases from V and 6 from J; bases not matched to a gene: 14. Germline CDR1 and CDR2: MNHEY and SVGEGT. Amplified TCR beta CDR3 regions derived from RNA transcripts. TCR CDR3 regions were first amplified by RT-PCR with HTBI primers. One entry per CDR3 protein results from TCRdb running MiXCR on the multiplex PCR reads. The profile shows about 640,000 distinct CDR3 sequences, about 20% of them singletons. In its sample, this clonotype was seen a few times. The clonotype comes from a man aged 30 to 45 with Graves' ophthalmopathy. This chain uses TRBV6-2 or TRBV6-3 with TRBJ2-1; 8 bases map to TRBD2. Input material: blood. CDR3 sequence reads: CASTHSGTGLANEQFF. The CDR3 DNA sequence: TGTGCCAGCACCCACTCGGGGACTGGACTAGCCAATGAGCAGTTCTTC.